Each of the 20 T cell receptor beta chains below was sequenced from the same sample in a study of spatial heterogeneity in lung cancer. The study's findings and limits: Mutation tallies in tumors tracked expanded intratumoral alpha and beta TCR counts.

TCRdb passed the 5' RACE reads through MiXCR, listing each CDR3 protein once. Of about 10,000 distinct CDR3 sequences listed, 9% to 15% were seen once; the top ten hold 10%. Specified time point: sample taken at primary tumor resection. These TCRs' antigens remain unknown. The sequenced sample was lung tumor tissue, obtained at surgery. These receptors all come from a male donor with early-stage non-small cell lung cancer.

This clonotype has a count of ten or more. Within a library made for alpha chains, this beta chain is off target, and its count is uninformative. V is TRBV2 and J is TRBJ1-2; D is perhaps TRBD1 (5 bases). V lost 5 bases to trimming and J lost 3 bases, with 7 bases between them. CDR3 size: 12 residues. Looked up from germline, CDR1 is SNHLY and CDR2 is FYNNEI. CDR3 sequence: CASSSRDYGYTF. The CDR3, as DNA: TGTGCCAGCAGTTCCAGGGACTATGGCTACACCTTC.

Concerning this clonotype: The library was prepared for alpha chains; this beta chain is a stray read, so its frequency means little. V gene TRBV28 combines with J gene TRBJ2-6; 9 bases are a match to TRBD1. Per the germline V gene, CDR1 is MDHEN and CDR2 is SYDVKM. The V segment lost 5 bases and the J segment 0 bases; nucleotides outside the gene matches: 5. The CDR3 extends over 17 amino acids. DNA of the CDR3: TGTGCCAGCAGTCACGGGACAGGGATCTCTGGGGCCAACGTCCTGACTTTC. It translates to CASSHGTGISGANVLTF. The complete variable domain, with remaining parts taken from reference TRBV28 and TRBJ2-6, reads DVKVTQSSRYLVKRTGEKVFLECVQDMDHENMFWYRQDPGLGLRLIYFSYDVKMKEKGDIPEGYSVSREKKERFSLILESASTNQTSMYLCASSHGTGISGANVLTFGAGSRLTVL.

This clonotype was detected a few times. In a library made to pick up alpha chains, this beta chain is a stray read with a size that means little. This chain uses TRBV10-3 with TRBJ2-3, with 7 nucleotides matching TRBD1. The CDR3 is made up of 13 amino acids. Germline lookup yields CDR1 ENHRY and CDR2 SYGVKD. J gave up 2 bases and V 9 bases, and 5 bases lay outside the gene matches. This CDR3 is CAMKGGPTDTQYF. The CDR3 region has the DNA TGTGCCATGAAAGGGGGCCCCACAGATACGCAGTATTTT.

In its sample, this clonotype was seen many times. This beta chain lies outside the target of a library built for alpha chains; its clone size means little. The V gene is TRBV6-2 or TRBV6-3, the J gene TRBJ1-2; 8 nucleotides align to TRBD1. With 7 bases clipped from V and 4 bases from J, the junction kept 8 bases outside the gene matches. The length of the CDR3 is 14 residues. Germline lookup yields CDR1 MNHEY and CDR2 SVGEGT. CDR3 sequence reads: CASKQGGKIYGYTF. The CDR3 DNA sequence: TGTGCCAGCAAACAGGGGGGGAAGATCTATGGCTACACCTTC.

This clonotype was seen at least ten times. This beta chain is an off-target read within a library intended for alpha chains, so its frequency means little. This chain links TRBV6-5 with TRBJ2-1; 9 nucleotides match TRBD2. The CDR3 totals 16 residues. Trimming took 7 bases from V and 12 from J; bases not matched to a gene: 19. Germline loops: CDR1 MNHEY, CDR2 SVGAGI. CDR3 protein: CASTKGPGLAYGWQFF. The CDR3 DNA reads TGTGCCAGCACCAAAGGTCCCGGACTAGCGTATGGGTGGCAGTTCTTC.

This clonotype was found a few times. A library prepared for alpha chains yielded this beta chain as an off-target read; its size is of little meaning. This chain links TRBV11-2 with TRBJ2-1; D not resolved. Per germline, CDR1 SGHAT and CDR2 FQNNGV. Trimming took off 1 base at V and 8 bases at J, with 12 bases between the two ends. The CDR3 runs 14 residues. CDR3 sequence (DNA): TGTGCCAGCAGCTTAGCGGGCCCCTCAGATGAGCAGTTCTTC. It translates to CASSLAGPSDEQFF.

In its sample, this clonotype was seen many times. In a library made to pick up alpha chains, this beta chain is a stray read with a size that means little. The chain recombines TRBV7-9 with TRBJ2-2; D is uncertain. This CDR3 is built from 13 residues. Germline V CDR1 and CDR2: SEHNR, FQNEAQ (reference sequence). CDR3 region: CAWQWYNTGELFF. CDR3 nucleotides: TGTGCTTGGCAGTGGTACAACACCGGGGAGCTGTTTTTT.

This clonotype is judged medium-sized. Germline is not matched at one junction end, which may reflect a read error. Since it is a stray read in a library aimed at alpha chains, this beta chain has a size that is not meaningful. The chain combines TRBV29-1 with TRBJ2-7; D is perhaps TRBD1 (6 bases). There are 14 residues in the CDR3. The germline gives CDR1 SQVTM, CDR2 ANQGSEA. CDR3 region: CSVRQPGHSSEQYF. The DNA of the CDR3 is TGCAGCGTTAGACAACCGGGACATTCCTCCGAGCAGTACTTC.

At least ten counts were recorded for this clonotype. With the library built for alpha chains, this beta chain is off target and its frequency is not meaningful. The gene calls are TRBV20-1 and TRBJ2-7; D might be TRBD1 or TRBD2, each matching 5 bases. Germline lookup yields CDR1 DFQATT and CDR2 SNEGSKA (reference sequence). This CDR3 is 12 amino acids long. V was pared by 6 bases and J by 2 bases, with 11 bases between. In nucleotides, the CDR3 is TGCAGTGCGAGACTGGGACCCTACGAGCAGTACTTC. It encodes CSARLGPYEQYF.

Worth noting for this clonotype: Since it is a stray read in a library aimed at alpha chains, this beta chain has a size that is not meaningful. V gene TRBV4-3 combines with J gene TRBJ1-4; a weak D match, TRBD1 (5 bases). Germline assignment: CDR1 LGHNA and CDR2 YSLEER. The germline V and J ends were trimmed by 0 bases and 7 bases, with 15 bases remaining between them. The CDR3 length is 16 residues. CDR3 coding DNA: TGCGCCAGCAGCCAAGATAGAGGAGTCAGGGTTGAAAAACTGTTTTTT. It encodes CASSQDRGVRVEKLFF.

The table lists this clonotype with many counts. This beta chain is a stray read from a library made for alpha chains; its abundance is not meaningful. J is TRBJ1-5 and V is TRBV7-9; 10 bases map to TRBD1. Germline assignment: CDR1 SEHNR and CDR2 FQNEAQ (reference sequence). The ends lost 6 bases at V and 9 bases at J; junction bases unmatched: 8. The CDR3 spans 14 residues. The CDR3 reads CASSTTGGGRPQHF. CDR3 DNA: TGTGCCAGCAGTACGACAGGGGGCGGGCGGCCCCAGCATTTT.

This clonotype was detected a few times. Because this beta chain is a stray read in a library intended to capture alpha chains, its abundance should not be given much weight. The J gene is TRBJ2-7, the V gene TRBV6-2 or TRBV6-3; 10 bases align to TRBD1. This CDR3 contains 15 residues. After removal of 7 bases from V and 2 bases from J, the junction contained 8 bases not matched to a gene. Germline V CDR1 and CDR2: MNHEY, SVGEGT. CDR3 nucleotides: TGTGCCAGCACTCGAGACAGGGGGCCCCCCTACGAGCAGTACTTC. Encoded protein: CASTRDRGPPYEQYF.

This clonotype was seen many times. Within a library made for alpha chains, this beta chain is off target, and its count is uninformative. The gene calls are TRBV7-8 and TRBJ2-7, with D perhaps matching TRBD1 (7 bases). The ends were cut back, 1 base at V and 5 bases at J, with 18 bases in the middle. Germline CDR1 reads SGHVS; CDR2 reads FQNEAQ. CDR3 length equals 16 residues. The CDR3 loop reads CASSLVSGGNLHEQYF. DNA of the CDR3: TGTGCCAGCAGCTTAGTCTCAGGGGGGAACCTACACGAGCAGTACTTC. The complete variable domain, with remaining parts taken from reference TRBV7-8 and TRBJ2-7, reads GAGVSQSPRYKVAKRGQDVALRCDPISGHVSLFWYQQALGQGPEFLTYFQNEAQLDKSGLPSDRFFAERPEGSVSTLKIQRTQQEDSAVYLCASSLVSGGNLHEQYFGPGTRLTVT.

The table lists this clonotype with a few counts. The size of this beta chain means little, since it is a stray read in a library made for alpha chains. CDR3 bases: TGTGCCAGCAGTTTGGGACACTCGAACACTGAAGCTTTCTTT. Translating it yields CASSLGHSNTEAFF. V is TRBV7-3 and J is TRBJ1-1, with a tentative D call TRBD1 (6 bases). The CDR3 extends over 14 amino acids. Germline V gives CDR1 SGHTA, CDR2 FQGTGA. V lost 6 bases to trimming and J lost 1 base, with 12 bases between them.

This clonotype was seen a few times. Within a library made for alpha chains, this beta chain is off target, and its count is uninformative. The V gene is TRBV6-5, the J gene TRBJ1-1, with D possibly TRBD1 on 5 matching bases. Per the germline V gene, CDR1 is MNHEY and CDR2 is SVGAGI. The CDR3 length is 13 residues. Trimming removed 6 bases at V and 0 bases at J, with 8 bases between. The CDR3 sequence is CASRGGMNTEAFF. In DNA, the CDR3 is TGTGCCAGCAGGGGGGGAATGAACACTGAAGCTTTCTTT.

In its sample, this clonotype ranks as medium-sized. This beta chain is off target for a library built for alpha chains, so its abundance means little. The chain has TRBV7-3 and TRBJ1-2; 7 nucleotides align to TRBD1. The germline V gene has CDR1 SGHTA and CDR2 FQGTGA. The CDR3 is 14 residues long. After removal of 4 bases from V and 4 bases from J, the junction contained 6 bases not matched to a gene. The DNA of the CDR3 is TGTGCCAGCAGCTCTTCAGGGGGTACCTATGGCTACACCTTC. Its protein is CASSSSGGTYGYTF.

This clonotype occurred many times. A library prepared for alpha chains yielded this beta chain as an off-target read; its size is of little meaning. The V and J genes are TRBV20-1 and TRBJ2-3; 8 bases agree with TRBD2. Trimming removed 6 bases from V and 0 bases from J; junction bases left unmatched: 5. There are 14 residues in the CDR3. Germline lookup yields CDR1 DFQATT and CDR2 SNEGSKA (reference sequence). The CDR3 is CSAGSGTSTDTQYF. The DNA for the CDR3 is TGCAGTGCAGGTAGCGGGACGAGCACAGATACGCAGTATTTT.

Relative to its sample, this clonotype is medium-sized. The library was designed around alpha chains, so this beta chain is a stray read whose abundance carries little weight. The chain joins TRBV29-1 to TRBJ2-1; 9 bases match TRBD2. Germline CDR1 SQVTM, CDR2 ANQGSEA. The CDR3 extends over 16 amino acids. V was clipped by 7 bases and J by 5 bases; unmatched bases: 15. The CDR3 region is CSARGLAREMNNEQFF. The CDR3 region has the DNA TGCAGCGCGAGAGGACTAGCGCGAGAGATGAACAATGAGCAGTTCTTC.

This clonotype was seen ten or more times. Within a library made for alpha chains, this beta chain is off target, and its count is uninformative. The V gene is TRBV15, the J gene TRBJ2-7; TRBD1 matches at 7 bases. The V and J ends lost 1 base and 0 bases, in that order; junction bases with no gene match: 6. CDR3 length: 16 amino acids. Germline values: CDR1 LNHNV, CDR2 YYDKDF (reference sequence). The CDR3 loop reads CATSRVQGVSSYEQYF. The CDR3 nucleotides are TGTGCCACCAGCAGAGTTCAGGGGGTGAGCTCCTACGAGCAGTACTTC. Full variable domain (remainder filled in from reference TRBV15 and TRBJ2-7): DAMVIQNPRYQVTQFGKPVTLSCSQTLNHNVMYWYQQKSSQAPKLLFHYYDKDFNNEADTPDNFQSRRPNTSFCFLDIRSPGLGDTAMYLCATSRVQGVSSYEQYFGPGTRLTVT.

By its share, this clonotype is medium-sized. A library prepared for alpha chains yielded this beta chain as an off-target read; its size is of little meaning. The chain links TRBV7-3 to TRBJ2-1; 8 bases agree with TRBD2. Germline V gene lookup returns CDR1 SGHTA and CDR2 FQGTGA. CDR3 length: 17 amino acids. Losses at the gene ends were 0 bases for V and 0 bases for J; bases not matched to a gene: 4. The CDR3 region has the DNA TGTGCCAGCAGCTTAACGTTTCTAGCGGGCTCCTACAATGAGCAGTTCTTC. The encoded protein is CASSLTFLAGSYNEQFF.